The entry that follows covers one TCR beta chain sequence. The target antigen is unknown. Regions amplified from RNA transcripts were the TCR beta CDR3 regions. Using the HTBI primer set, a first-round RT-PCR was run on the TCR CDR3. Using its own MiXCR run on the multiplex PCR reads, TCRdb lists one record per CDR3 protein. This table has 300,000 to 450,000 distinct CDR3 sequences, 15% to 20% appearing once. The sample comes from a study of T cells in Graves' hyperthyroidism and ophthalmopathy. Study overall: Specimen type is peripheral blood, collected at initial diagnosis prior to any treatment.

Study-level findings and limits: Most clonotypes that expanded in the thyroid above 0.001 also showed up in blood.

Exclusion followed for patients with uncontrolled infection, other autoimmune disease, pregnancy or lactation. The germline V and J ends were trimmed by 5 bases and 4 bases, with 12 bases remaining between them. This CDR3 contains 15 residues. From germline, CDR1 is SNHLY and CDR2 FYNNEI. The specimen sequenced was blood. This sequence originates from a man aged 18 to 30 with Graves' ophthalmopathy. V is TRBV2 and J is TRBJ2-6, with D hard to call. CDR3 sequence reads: CASSFRAAGANVLTF. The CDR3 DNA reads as TGTGCCAGCAGTTTTAGGGCAGCGGGGGCCAACGTCCTGACTTTC. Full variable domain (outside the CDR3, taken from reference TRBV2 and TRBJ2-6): EPEVTQTPSHQVTQMGQEVILRCVPISNHLYFYWYRQILGQKVEFLVSFYNNEISEKSEIFDDQFSVERPDGSNFTLKIRSTKLEDSAMYFCASSFRAAGANVLTFGAGSRLTVL.